A selection of T cell receptor beta chains follows, all from one sample in a study of cytomegalovirus exposure and HLA in healthy donors. Produced via immunoSEQ multiplex PCR; TCRdb's table is partial and in-frame only. The table has roughly 110,000 clones, around 73% seen once. The source material was PBMCs. All receptors derive from a man under 40 in good health and CMV-seronegative. The CDR3 runs from the conserved cysteine through the conserved F or W. D genes are given only for firm matches. Size is omitted from some rows. Given values are once, few, many or a class for expanded clones.

v_call: TRBV6-5; d_call: .; cdr3_length: 14; j_call: TRBJ2-2; clone_size: few; cdr3_nt: TGTGCCAGCAGTCCCAGGACTTTAACCGGGGAGCTGTTTTTT; cdr3_aa: CASSPRTLTGELFF
v_call: TRBV6-1; d_call: .; cdr3_length: 15; j_call: TRBJ1-2; clone_size: .; cdr3_nt: TGTGCCAGCAGACCCAGCACAGGGATTAGGTATGGCTACACCTTC; cdr3_aa: CASRPSTGIRYGYTF
v_call: TRBV19; d_call: TRBD1; cdr3_length: 19; j_call: TRBJ2-4; clone_size: .; cdr3_nt: TGTGCCAGTAGTATCTCCGGACAGGGGCCGGCGTGGACCAAAAACATTCAGTACTTC; cdr3_aa: CASSISGQGPAWTKNIQYF
v_call: TRBV2; d_call: .; cdr3_length: 12; j_call: TRBJ2-3; clone_size: .; cdr3_nt: TGTGCCAGCAGTTACTCGGTTGATACGCAGTATTTT; cdr3_aa: CASSYSVDTQYF
v_call: TRBV28; d_call: .; cdr3_length: 15; j_call: TRBJ1-5; clone_size: .; cdr3_nt: TGTGCCAGCATTAATCCGGGAGCTAGCAATCAGCCCCAGCATTTT; cdr3_aa: CASINPGASNQPQHF
v_call: TRBV9; d_call: .; cdr3_length: 14; j_call: TRBJ2-4; clone_size: .; cdr3_nt: TGTGCCAGCAGCGTAGGACTAGCCAAAAACATTCAGTACTTC; cdr3_aa: CASSVGLAKNIQYF
v_call: TRBV19; d_call: .; cdr3_length: 14; j_call: TRBJ1-1; clone_size: .; cdr3_nt: TGTGCCAGCAGTGGGGGCGCCTGGGGCACTGAAGCTTTCTTT; cdr3_aa: CASSGGAWGTEAFF
v_call: TRBV7-6; d_call: .; cdr3_length: 16; j_call: TRBJ1-4; clone_size: .; cdr3_nt: TGTGCCAGCAGCTTTAAGGGACTTACAACTAATGAAAAACTGTTTTTT; cdr3_aa: CASSFKGLTTNEKLFF
v_call: TRBV5-1; d_call: .; cdr3_length: 13; j_call: TRBJ2-2; clone_size: .; cdr3_nt: TGCGCCAGCAGCTTCGCCGGCACCGGGGAGCTGTTTTTT; cdr3_aa: CASSFAGTGELFF
v_call: TRBV4-2; d_call: TRBD2; cdr3_length: 16; j_call: TRBJ2-3; clone_size: .; cdr3_nt: TGTGCCAGCAGCCAAGAAGCGGGGAGGCGGACAGATACGCAGTATTTT; cdr3_aa: CASSQEAGRRTDTQYF
v_call: TRBV29-1; d_call: TRBD1; cdr3_length: 13; j_call: TRBJ1-3; clone_size: .; cdr3_nt: TGCAGCGCGAGACAGGGTTCTGGAAACACCATATATTTT; cdr3_aa: CSARQGSGNTIYF
v_call: TRBV29-1; d_call: TRBD2; cdr3_length: 15; j_call: TRBJ2-1; clone_size: .; cdr3_nt: TGCAGCGTTGAAGAAGGGACTAGCGGGAGAGGTGAGCAGTTCTTC; cdr3_aa: CSVEEGTSGRGEQFF
v_call: TRBV15; d_call: .; cdr3_length: 18; j_call: TRBJ2-5; clone_size: .; cdr3_nt: TGTGCCACCAGCGGATTTCCAAGGAGGGTTTCGTACCAAGAGACCCAGTACTTC; cdr3_aa: CATSGFPRRVSYQETQYF
v_call: TRBV6-1; d_call: TRBD2; cdr3_length: 14; j_call: TRBJ2-3; clone_size: once; cdr3_nt: TGTGCCAGCAGGGCTAGCGGGAGAACAGATACGCAGTATTTT; cdr3_aa: CASRASGRTDTQYF
v_call: TRBV10-1; d_call: .; cdr3_length: 13; j_call: TRBJ2-7; clone_size: .; cdr3_nt: TGCGCCAGCAGTCCCCTAAACTCCTACGAGCAGTACTTC; cdr3_aa: CASSPLNSYEQYF
v_call: TRBV18; d_call: TRBD2; cdr3_length: 16; j_call: TRBJ2-5; clone_size: .; cdr3_nt: TGTGCCAGCTCACCGCGGACTAGCGGGGGACCAGAGACCCAGTACTTC; cdr3_aa: CASSPRTSGGPETQYF
v_call: TRBV7-3; d_call: TRBD1; cdr3_length: 13; j_call: TRBJ1-2; clone_size: .; cdr3_nt: TGTGCCAGCAGTTTATCAGGGGGCTTTGGCTACACCTTC; cdr3_aa: CASSLSGGFGYTF
v_call: TRBV4-1; d_call: .; cdr3_length: 16; j_call: TRBJ2-1; clone_size: .; cdr3_nt: TGCGCCAGCAGCCAAGAACCTATGTGGAGGGACAATGAGCAGTTCTTC; cdr3_aa: CASSQEPMWRDNEQFF
v_call: TRBV13; d_call: TRBD1; cdr3_length: 14; j_call: TRBJ1-2; clone_size: .; cdr3_nt: TGTGCCAGCAGCCCACCGGGCAGGGGGAATGGCTACACCTTC; cdr3_aa: CASSPPGRGNGYTF
v_call: TRBV29-1; d_call: TRBD2; cdr3_length: 19; j_call: TRBJ2-3; clone_size: few; cdr3_nt: TGCAGCGTTGAAGAACTCGACCCCCTGTCCGGACTAGCGCCAGATACGCAGTATTTT; cdr3_aa: CSVEELDPLSGLAPDTQYF
v_call: TRBV10-3; d_call: TRBD1; cdr3_length: 14; j_call: TRBJ1-1; clone_size: .; cdr3_nt: TGTGCCATCAGTGGGACAGGGAGGGCCTCTGAAGCTTTCTTT; cdr3_aa: CAISGTGRASEAFF
v_call: TRBV5-1; d_call: TRBD2; cdr3_length: 15; j_call: TRBJ2-1; clone_size: few; cdr3_nt: TGCGCCAGCAGCTTAGGCGACGGGGGGGCGAGTGAGCAGTTCTTC; cdr3_aa: CASSLGDGGASEQFF
v_call: TRBV30; d_call: .; cdr3_length: 14; j_call: TRBJ1-5; clone_size: .; cdr3_nt: TGTGCCTGGGGTATCGGGGAAAGCAATCAGCCCCAGCATTTT; cdr3_aa: CAWGIGESNQPQHF
v_call: TRBV5-1; d_call: .; cdr3_length: 13; j_call: TRBJ2-7; clone_size: .; cdr3_nt: TGCGCCAGCAGCTTGACTAGCTCCTACGAGCAGTACTTC; cdr3_aa: CASSLTSSYEQYF
v_call: TRBV29-1; d_call: .; cdr3_length: 13; j_call: TRBJ2-7; clone_size: once; cdr3_nt: TGCAGCGTTGTCACAGGGACTACCTACGAGCAGTACTTC; cdr3_aa: CSVVTGTTYEQYF
v_call: TRBV2; d_call: .; cdr3_length: 12; j_call: TRBJ1-2; clone_size: .; cdr3_nt: TGTGCATCAGGCCCATTCGGCTATGGCTACACCTTC; cdr3_aa: CASGPFGYGYTF
v_call: TRBV11-2; d_call: TRBD1; cdr3_length: 16; j_call: TRBJ2-4; clone_size: .; cdr3_nt: TGTGCCAGCAGCTCCCGGACAGGGGGCGCAGAGGACATTCAGTACTTC; cdr3_aa: CASSSRTGGAEDIQYF